What follows is one TCR beta chain and its context. A 1 in 200,000 to 1 in 1 million T cell depth was the sequencing target. TCRdb's copy holds only in-frame clones and misses some; the assay was immunoSEQ multiplex PCR. The sample contains more than 200,000 clones, around three quarters of which appear only once. CDR3 size: 18 residues. The ends lost 9 bases at V and 0 bases at J; junction bases unmatched: 12. The germline V gene has CDR1 LNHDA and CDR2 SQIVND (reference sequence). These data belong to a study of cytotoxic CD8 clonotypes in ibrutinib-treated CLL. This TCR derives from a human donor with chronic lymphocytic leukemia. The chain uses TRBV19 and TRBJ2-1, with TRBD2 matching over 12 bases. The specimen comprised PBMCs, sampled after 24 months of ibrutinib treatment. In nucleotides, the CDR3 is TGTGCCAGCCCGTTCGGACTAGCGGGATTCCACTCCTACAATGAGCAGTTCTTC. Encoded protein: CASPFGLAGFHSYNEQFF.